This T cell receptor (beta chain) was recovered during a study of cytomegalovirus exposure and HLA in healthy donors. The PCR contained 60 Vbeta and 13 Jbeta primers. Data came from immunoSEQ multiplex PCR; TCRdb stores just in-frame clones and leaves some out. The repertoire has some 150,000 clones, approximately 79% of them found once; the top ten carry around 4.1%. Of note for this clone: Its antigen is currently unknown.

Donors sampled were nominally healthy, though unrecorded immune exposures were likely. The CDR3 runs 14 residues. The ends lost 2 bases at V and 3 bases at J; junction bases unmatched: 1. Germline V gene sequence: CDR1 MGHDK, CDR2 SYGVNS. Study results and caveats: Researchers had no immune exposure information except CMV serostatus available. Productive rates of about 87% or about 30% were seen for most TCR beta V segments in an earlier analysis.

The sequenced material came from PBMCs. The clonotype comes from a man aged 18 to 35 in good health and CMV-seropositive. The V and J genes are TRBV25-1 and TRBJ1-2, with 9 bases aligning to TRBD1. The CDR3 loop is CASSEGTGYYGYTF. As DNA, the CDR3 is TGTGCCAGCAGTGAAGGGACAGGGTACTATGGCTACACCTTC.